The 29 T cell receptor beta chains below come from one sample, sequenced in a study of blood T cell repertoires in COVID-19. Here immunoSEQ multiplex PCR was the method, and the copy in TCRdb shows in-frame clones only, minus some. The table has about 150,000 clones, 88% seen once. The specimen sequenced was peripheral blood. These receptors came from a man in his 60s with active or convalescent COVID-19.

This clone was recorded once. This rearrangement joins TRBV25-1 to TRBJ2-5, with D maybe TRBD2 (6 bases). Germline CDR1 is MGHDK and CDR2 is SYGVNS. Deletions cut 2 bases from V and 6 bases from J, with 13 bases between. CDR3 length: 14 residues. As DNA, the CDR3 is TGTGCCAGCAGTGAAGTAGGTGGGAGGCAGACCCAGTACTTC. Protein sequence: CASSEVGGRQTQYF.

The chain employs TRBV7-2 and TRBJ1-1; no clear D. Germline CDR1 SGHTA, CDR2 FQGNSA. CDR3 length equals 13 residues. Trimming cost V 3 bases and J 2 bases, with 7 bases left between them. The CDR3 bases are TGTGCCAGCAGCTTCAGGAAAAACACTGAAGCTTTCTTT. Translating it yields CASSFRKNTEAFF.

This chain connects TRBV2 to TRBJ2-5; TRBD2 aligns across 11 bases. Trimming took 4 bases from V and 5 from J; bases not matched to a gene: 0. From germline, CDR1 is SNHLY and CDR2 FYNNEI. The CDR3 is 13 amino acids. The CDR3 loop is CASSGTSGETQYF. The CDR3 DNA reads TGTGCCAGCAGTGGGACTAGCGGGGAGACCCAGTACTTC.

CDR3 in DNA: TGTGCCAGCAGTTACTCCCCAGGGGCCCTTGGAGGCTACACCTTC. Amino acid sequence: CASSYSPGALGGYTF. The chain joins TRBV6-5 to TRBJ1-2; D is perhaps TRBD1 (6 bases). There are 15 residues in the CDR3. Germline CDR1 is MNHEY and CDR2 is SVGAGI. V was pared by 0 bases and J by 8 bases, with 16 bases between.

The J gene is TRBJ2-1, the V gene TRBV2, with 11 positions matching TRBD2. The length of the CDR3 is 15 residues. Losses at the gene ends were 6 bases for V and 7 bases for J; bases not matched to a gene: 8. Germline CDR1 SNHLY, CDR2 FYNNEI. The CDR3 is CASRETSGSKNEQFF. The DNA of the CDR3 is TGTGCCAGCAGGGAAACTAGCGGGAGCAAGAATGAGCAGTTCTTC.

The chain carries TRBV4-1 and TRBJ2-7, with 11 bases that match TRBD2. The CDR3 is made up of 15 amino acids. The germline V gene encodes CDR1 MGHRA and CDR2 YSYEKL. Trimming cost V 0 bases and J 3 bases; bases outside gene matches: 1. CDR3 amino acids: CASSQETSGSYEQYF. The CDR3 DNA follows: TGCGCCAGCAGCCAAGAAACTAGCGGGAGCTACGAGCAGTACTTC.

This rearrangement joins TRBV24-1 to TRBJ2-3; D remains unclear. The CDR3 has 12 residues. Germline CDR1 KGHDR, CDR2 SFDVKD. V gave up 10 bases and J gave up 3 bases, with 10 bases separating them. The CDR3 coding sequence is TGTGCCACTGGTGCTGCGACAGATACGCAGTATTTT. Its translation is CATGAATDTQYF.

The chain carries TRBV6-5 and TRBJ1-1; the D gene is possibly TRBD1 (5 bases). Germline loops: CDR1 MNHEY, CDR2 SVGAGI. V was cut by 9 bases and J by 5 bases, with 16 bases left in between. The CDR3 spans 13 residues. The CDR3 bases are TGTGCCAGTGGGGCGGGGGTAGGTACTGAAGCTTTCTTT. Amino acids: CASGAGVGTEAFF.

The rearrangement links TRBV4-1 to TRBJ2-5; D not resolved. The V gene's germline CDR1 is MGHRA and CDR2 YSYEKL. The ends were cut back, 1 base at V and 2 bases at J, with 17 bases in the middle. The CDR3 is made up of 17 amino acids. Here the CDR3 DNA reads TGCGCCAGCAGCCAAGGATGGCAGGCCAAGAATCAAGAGACCCAGTACTTC. Protein sequence: CASSQGWQAKNQETQYF.

The V and J genes are TRBV24-1 and TRBJ1-4, with D tentatively TRBD1 (5 bases). The CDR3 is made up of 13 amino acids. V lost 6 bases and J 7 bases, leaving 11 bases between the germline ends. Germline V CDR1 and CDR2: KGHDR, SFDVKD. The CDR3 is CATSRRGSEKLFF. The CDR3 DNA reads TGTGCCACCAGTCGGAGGGGTAGTGAAAAACTGTTTTTT.

This clone was seen more than once but under ten times. The rearrangement joins TRBV7-9 to TRBJ2-7; 11 positions match TRBD1. V shed 3 bases and J 8 bases; nucleotides not matched to a gene: 3. CDR3 length: 13 amino acids. Germline loops: CDR1 SEHNR, CDR2 FQNEAQ (reference sequence). The CDR3 sequence is CASSLGQGEQQYF. The CDR3, as DNA: TGTGCCAGCAGCTTGGGACAGGGGGAGCAGCAGTACTTC.

The rearrangement joins TRBV5-6 to TRBJ2-1, with a weak D call TRBD2 (5 bases). Trimming stripped 1 base from V and 9 bases from J, with 14 bases between. CDR1 is SGHDT, CDR2 YYEEEE, per germline. The CDR3 length is 14 residues. The CDR3: CASSLPGSFFEQFF. In nucleotides, the CDR3 is TGTGCCAGCAGCTTGCCGGGGTCCTTTTTTGAGCAGTTCTTC.

The chain employs TRBV9 and TRBJ2-1, with D possibly being TRBD2 (6 bases). This CDR3 has 15 residues. Between the trimmed V and J ends, which lost 0 bases and 4 bases, there was a span of 11 bases. Germline-derived CDR1 and CDR2 are SGDLS and YYNGEE. CDR3 coding DNA: TGTGCCAGCAGCGTAGTTAGCGGACCGTACAATGAGCAGTTCTTC. Translation: CASSVVSGPYNEQFF.

This clone was seen just once. The junction departs from germline at one end; a sequencing error may be responsible. The genes are TRBV7-7 and TRBJ2-5; 7 bases are shared with TRBD2. This CDR3 has 15 amino acids. Per the germline V gene, CDR1 is SSHAT and CDR2 is FNYEAQ (reference sequence). In DNA form, the CDR3 reads TGTGCTAGCAGCTTAGCGGGTGGCAGGGAAGAGACCCAGTACTTC. It specifies CASSLAGGREETQYF.

The chain couples TRBV7-9 to TRBJ2-7; 14 positions match TRBD2. This CDR3 region has 16 residues. Per germline, CDR1 SEHNR and CDR2 FQNEAQ (reference sequence). J was trimmed by 3 bases and V by 5 bases; bases with no gene match: 6. CDR3 bases: TGTGCCAGCAGCCCTCCCGGGACTAGCGGGAGCTACGAGCAGTACTTC. It codes for CASSPPGTSGSYEQYF.

This clone appeared a single time. The V gene is TRBV1, the J gene TRBJ2-7; the table assigns TRBD2, which was not confirmed against the DNA. TRBV1 is a pseudogene segment. The CDR3 loop spans 17 amino acids. DNA for the CDR3: TGCACCAGCAGCCAAGTGCCCGGGACTAGCGGTGCCTACGAGCAGTACTTC. This encodes CTSSQVPGTSGAYEQYF.

This clone was counted only a few times. The rearrangement joins TRBV2 to TRBJ1-2; no reliable D call. Germline V gives CDR1 SNHLY, CDR2 FYNNEI. This CDR3 has 13 residues. V lost 5 bases and J lost 8, with 15 bases in between. CDR3 sequence: CASSPGVTVGYTF. In nucleotides, the CDR3 is TGTGCCAGCAGTCCCGGGGTTACGGTAGGCTACACCTTC.

In its sample, this clone was seen a few times. V gene TRBV5-4 combines with J gene TRBJ1-6; TRBD1 aligns across 8 bases. The CDR3 loop spans 15 amino acids. Germline CDR1 and CDR2: SGHNT and YYREEE (reference sequence). After removal of 4 bases from V and 9 bases from J, the junction contained 9 bases not matched to a gene. The CDR3 coding sequence is TGTGCCAGCAGCGATTGGGACAGGCGGACTTCACCCCTCCACTTT. Encoded protein: CASSDWDRRTSPLHF.

CDR3: CATSETAYGYTF. The CDR3 DNA reads TGTGCCACCAGTGAAACAGCTTATGGCTACACCTTC. The chain uses TRBV24-1 and TRBJ1-2, with no clear D. Germline CDR1 is KGHDR and CDR2 is SFDVKD. V was trimmed by 4 bases and J by 5 bases, leaving 7 bases between them. This CDR3 is 12 amino acids long.

The chain couples TRBV5-1 to TRBJ2-2, with 11 bases aligning to TRBD2. The length of the CDR3 is 16 residues. CDR1 and CDR2 from the germline V gene are SGHRS and YFSETQ. V lost 2 bases to trimming and J lost 5 bases; unmatched junction nucleotides: 5. The CDR3, as DNA: TGCGCCAGCAGCTTATTGGGACTAGCGGTTACCGGGGAGCTGTTTTTT. This codes for CASSLLGLAVTGELFF.

This chain connects TRBV4-1 to TRBJ1-4, with 11 bases identical to TRBD1. Germline CDR1 reads MGHRA; CDR2 reads YSYEKL. V lost 1 base to trimming and J lost 7 bases; unmatched junction nucleotides: 8. There are 17 residues in the CDR3. The CDR3 DNA reads as TGCGCCAGCAGCCAAGCGTCGTTGGGACAGGGGGGTGAAAAACTGTTTTTT. Its translation: CASSQASLGQGGEKLFF.

The count of this clone is one. The rearrangement uses TRBV7-9 and TRBJ2-1; D gene uncertain. CDR1 is SEHNR, CDR2 FQNEAQ, per germline (reference sequence). V was clipped by 3 bases and J by 4 bases, with 7 bases between them. The CDR3 length is 13 residues. As DNA, the CDR3 is TGTGCCAGCAGCTTCCCGGGTTACAATGAGCAGTTCTTC. Its protein product is CASSFPGYNEQFF.

V and J are TRBV5-1 and TRBJ2-1, with D possibly being TRBD2 (5 bases). Germline CDR1 is SGHRS and CDR2 is YFSETQ. The CDR3 contains 14 residues. Trimming took 2 bases from V and 7 from J, leaving 13 bases between them. The CDR3 protein is CASSLNPSKNEQFF. The CDR3 nucleotides read TGCGCCAGCAGCTTAAACCCTAGCAAGAATGAGCAGTTCTTC.

The chain combines TRBV11-2 with TRBJ1-2; tentative D call: TRBD1 (5 bases). Per germline, CDR1 SGHAT and CDR2 FQNNGV. V dropped 3 bases and J dropped 2 bases, with 10 bases sitting between them. The CDR3 sequence is 14 residues long. CDR3 sequence (DNA): TGTGCCAGCAGCTTGCCAGACAGAAACTATGGCTACACCTTC. This codes for CASSLPDRNYGYTF.

The chain uses TRBV4-2 and TRBJ2-1; TRBD2 is a possible D gene (5 bases). The CDR3 loop spans 15 amino acids. Deletions cut 2 bases from V and 4 bases from J, with 12 bases between. The V gene's germline CDR1 is LGHNA and CDR2 YNFKEQ. CDR3 loop: CASSQRENRYNEQFF. Written as DNA, the CDR3 is TGTGCCAGCAGCCAACGGGAAAACCGATACAATGAGCAGTTCTTC.

V usage is TRBV7-8 and J usage is TRBJ2-7; 11 bases are a match to TRBD2. Germline loops: CDR1 SGHVS, CDR2 FQNEAQ. The CDR3 covers 15 residues. The J segment lost 7 bases and the V segment lost 5 bases, leaving 10 bases of the junction unmatched. The chain's CDR3 is CASSQTSGGVGEQYF. The CDR3 coding sequence is TGTGCCAGCAGCCAAACTAGCGGGGGAGTCGGTGAGCAGTACTTC.

V gene TRBV7-6 combines with J gene TRBJ2-2; D is ambiguous. Germline-derived CDR1 and CDR2 are SGHVS and FNYEAQ. The CDR3 loop spans 19 amino acids. V was trimmed by 0 bases and J by 0 bases, leaving 17 bases between them. The DNA for the CDR3 is TGTGCCAGCAGCTTAGCTGAGTGGAGCTCTACCTCGAACACCGGGGAGCTGTTTTTT. Translation gives CASSLAEWSSTSNTGELFF.

The J gene is TRBJ2-7, the V gene TRBV2; 9 nucleotides match TRBD1. V lost 6 bases, J lost 7 bases, and 7 bases stayed unmatched. CDR1 and CDR2 (germline): SNHLY, FYNNEI. The CDR3 extends over 13 amino acids. This CDR3 reads CASRGDRVGEQYF. CDR3 DNA: TGTGCCAGCAGAGGGGACAGGGTTGGGGAGCAGTACTTC.

This chain links TRBV28 with TRBJ2-1, with 7 positions matching TRBD2. There are 14 residues in the CDR3. The V and J ends lost 3 bases and 8 bases, in that order; junction bases with no gene match: 7. Germline CDR1 is MDHEN and CDR2 is SYDVKM. CDR3 loop: CASSFGGSIYEQFF. For the CDR3, the DNA is TGTGCCAGCAGTTTTGGCGGGAGTATCTATGAGCAGTTCTTC.